Presented here are 22 T cell receptor beta chains from one specimen sequenced in a study of T cells in tuberculosis. Sequencing was performed with immunoSEQ multiplex PCR; in TCRdb, only in-frame clones are kept and a portion is missing. The data show approximately 30,000 clones, around 93% seen once. Source material: PBMCs. Receptors originate from a donor between 10 and 35 years old with latent tuberculosis or without tuberculosis infection. Some clones in this sample may be carry-over from other donors' samples.

The rearrangement links TRBV5-6 to TRBJ1-1; D perhaps matches TRBD1 (5 bases). This CDR3 has 14 residues. V lost 1 base, J lost 8 bases, and 15 bases lay in between. CDR1 and CDR2 (germline): SGHDT, YYEEEE. The CDR3 region has the DNA TGTGCCAGCAGCTTGTGGGGGGGAAACCCAGAAGCTTTCTTT. It yields the protein CASSLWGGNPEAFF.

The rearrangement joins TRBV6-6 to TRBJ2-1; tentatively, D is TRBD1 (6 bases). This CDR3 has 14 residues. V was pared by 5 bases and J by 6 bases, with 14 bases between. Germline CDR1 is MNHNY and CDR2 is SVGAGI (reference sequence). This chain's CDR3 is CASSPQGRLNEQFF. The CDR3 DNA sequence: TGTGCCAGCAGTCCACAGGGCAGGCTCAATGAGCAGTTCTTC.

The chain joins TRBV10-3 to TRBJ2-5; 10 positions agree with TRBD2. V was clipped by 7 bases and J by 5 bases; unmatched bases: 7. Germline assignment: CDR1 ENHRY and CDR2 SYGVKD. This CDR3 region has 14 residues. The CDR3 is CAITSSGGGETQYF. The DNA of the CDR3 is TGTGCCATCACGTCTAGCGGGGGAGGGGAGACCCAGTACTTC.

The gene calls are TRBV10-3 and TRBJ2-3; 11 bases align to TRBD2. CDR1 ENHRY and CDR2 SYGVKD come from the germline V gene. The CDR3 has 18 residues. Trimming removed 2 bases from V and 2 bases from J; junction bases left unmatched: 9. CDR3 in DNA: TGTGCCATCAGTGAGGCTGGTAGCGGGAGGGGGAACACAGATACGCAGTATTTT. It encodes CAISEAGSGRGNTDTQYF.

The J gene is TRBJ2-7, the V gene TRBV20-1; tentatively, D is TRBD2 (6 bases). Germline V CDR1 and CDR2: DFQATT, SNEGSKA (reference sequence). There are 11 residues in the CDR3. Trimming left V 2 bases short and J 5 bases short, with 7 bases between. CDR3 residues: CSARRGNEQYF. The CDR3 DNA reads TGCAGTGCTAGACGCGGGAACGAGCAGTACTTC.

The chain couples TRBV28 to TRBJ2-2; tentatively, D is TRBD1 (6 bases). CDR3 size: 17 residues. V gave up 2 bases and J gave up 2 bases, with 15 bases separating them. Germline V gene sequence: CDR1 MDHEN, CDR2 SYDVKM. As DNA, the CDR3 is TGTGCCAGCAGTTTACCACAGGGACGGGGAAACACCGGGGAGCTGTTTTTT. It is translated as CASSLPQGRGNTGELFF. Filled out from reference TRBV28 and TRBJ2-2, the complete variable domain reads DVKVTQSSRYLVKRTGEKVFLECVQDMDHENMFWYRQDPGLGLRLIYFSYDVKMKEKGDIPEGYSVSREKKERFSLILESASTNQTSMYLCASSLPQGRGNTGELFFGEGSRLTVL.

This chain joins TRBV4-1 and TRBJ2-7; 8 bases map to TRBD2. There are 18 residues in the CDR3. Trimming at V came to 2 bases and at J to 4 bases, leaving 16 bases not matched to a gene. In germline, CDR1 is MGHRA, CDR2 YSYEKL. The CDR3 loop is CASSQREASGSGGYEQYF. CDR3 sequence (DNA): TGCGCCAGCAGCCAAAGAGAGGCTAGCGGGTCGGGAGGGTACGAGCAGTACTTC.

This rearrangement joins TRBV5-1 to TRBJ1-2; 7 bases fit TRBD1. Trimming removed 4 bases from V and 3 bases from J; junction bases left unmatched: 9. From germline, CDR1 is SGHRS and CDR2 YFSETQ. The CDR3 is 15 amino acids. The CDR3 here is CASSPEQGIDYGYTF. The CDR3 bases are TGCGCCAGCAGCCCGGAACAGGGGATCGACTATGGCTACACCTTC. The whole variable domain, remainder taken from reference TRBV5-1 and TRBJ1-2, is KAGVTQTPRYLIKTRGQQVTLSCSPISGHRSVSWYQQTPGQGLQFLFEYFSETQRNKGNFPGRFSGRQFSNSRSEMNVSTLELGDSALYLCASSPEQGIDYGYTFGSGTRLTVV.

V and J are TRBV15 and TRBJ1-5; 7 nucleotides match TRBD1. The CDR3 totals 15 residues. The trim removed 1 base at V and 4 bases at J, leaving 4 bases unmatched. Germline lookup yields CDR1 LNHNV and CDR2 YYDKDF (reference sequence). The chain's CDR3 is CATSRGQGLNQPQHF. The CDR3 DNA is TGTGCCACCAGCAGAGGACAGGGTCTGAATCAGCCCCAGCATTTT.

The chain uses TRBV30 and TRBJ1-1, with 10 bases fitting TRBD1. V gave up 2 bases and J gave up 5 bases; unmatched junction bases: 2. Germline V gives CDR1 GTSNPN, CDR2 SVGIG (reference sequence). The length of the CDR3 is 13 residues. CDR3 sequence (DNA): TGTGCCTGGAGTTTGGACAGGGGGACTGAAGCTTTCTTT. This translates into CAWSLDRGTEAFF.

The J gene is TRBJ1-1, the V gene TRBV5-1; D gene unclear. CDR3 size: 15 residues. Trimming removed 0 bases at V and 0 bases at J, with 9 bases between. Germline-derived CDR1 and CDR2 are SGHRS and YFSETQ. Here the CDR3 reads CASSLEVTVNTEAFF. For the CDR3, the DNA is TGCGCCAGCAGCTTGGAGGTAACAGTGAACACTGAAGCTTTCTTT.

This chain connects TRBV15 to TRBJ2-7; D is unresolved. CDR1 LNHNV and CDR2 YYDKDF come from the germline V gene (reference sequence). This CDR3 has 14 residues. V lost 1 base and J lost 6, with 13 bases in between. The CDR3 reads CATSRAEVAAEQYF. CDR3 DNA sequence: TGTGCCACCAGCAGAGCAGAAGTAGCCGCCGAGCAGTACTTC. Based on the CDR3 plus reference TRBV15 and TRBJ2-7, the full variable domain is DAMVIQNPRYQVTQFGKPVTLSCSQTLNHNVMYWYQQKSSQAPKLLFHYYDKDFNNEADTPDNFQSRRPNTSFCFLDIRSPGLGDTAMYLCATSRAEVAAEQYFGPGTRLTVT.

The V gene is TRBV11-2, the J gene TRBJ2-7; D remains ambiguous. Germline V gives CDR1 SGHAT, CDR2 FQNNGV. V lost 1 base and J 0 bases, leaving 13 bases between the germline ends. The CDR3 covers 16 residues. The CDR3: CASSLGGPWNSYEQYF. CDR3 sequence (DNA): TGTGCCAGCAGCTTAGGCGGCCCTTGGAACTCCTACGAGCAGTACTTC.

This sequence joins TRBV5-1 and TRBJ2-1, with D tentatively TRBD2 (5 bases). The CDR3 contains 14 residues. V lost 2 bases and J lost 6, with 12 bases in between. From germline, CDR1 is SGHRS and CDR2 YFSETQ. CDR3 residues: CASSFVDRGNEQFF. DNA for the CDR3: TGCGCCAGCAGCTTCGTTGACCGGGGCAATGAGCAGTTCTTC.

This sequence joins TRBV19 and TRBJ1-1; unclear D gene. Germline V lookup: CDR1 LNHDA, CDR2 SQIVND (reference sequence). The CDR3 sequence is 13 residues long. The V and J ends lost 3 bases and 11 bases respectively, with 16 bases between them. The CDR3 coding sequence is TGTGCCAGTAGTATTAGTTTGAGCGTGTCGGCTTTCTTT. Translated, it gives CASSISLSVSAFF.

The V and J genes are TRBV15 and TRBJ2-2; 9 bases agree with TRBD2. The CDR3 has 17 amino acids. J was trimmed by 4 bases and V by 0 bases; bases with no gene match: 6. Germline lookup yields CDR1 LNHNV and CDR2 YYDKDF (reference sequence). The CDR3: CATSRDGSGGTTGELFF. CDR3 bases: TGTGCCACCAGCAGAGATGGTAGCGGGGGAACCACCGGGGAGCTGTTTTTT. Combining the CDR3 with reference TRBV15 and TRBJ2-2 gives the whole variable domain DAMVIQNPRYQVTQFGKPVTLSCSQTLNHNVMYWYQQKSSQAPKLLFHYYDKDFNNEADTPDNFQSRRPNTSFCFLDIRSPGLGDTAMYLCATSRDGSGGTTGELFFGEGSRLTVL.

This chain links TRBV6-6 with TRBJ1-1; no clear D gene. Per the germline V gene, CDR1 is MNHNY and CDR2 is SVGAGI (reference sequence). This CDR3 comprises 15 residues. Trimming removed 2 bases from V and 2 bases from J, with 12 bases in between. Here the CDR3 DNA reads TGTGCCAGCAGTTACAGTAGGGAGATTAACACTGAAGCTTTCTTT. The encoded protein is CASSYSREINTEAFF.

V usage is TRBV9 and J usage is TRBJ2-1; 7 bases are a match to TRBD2. J gave up 9 bases and V 7 bases, and 4 bases lay outside the gene matches. Germline CDR1 and CDR2: SGDLS and YYNGEE. The CDR3 has 11 amino acids. The CDR3 protein is CASGGLGEQFF. CDR3 bases: TGTGCCAGCGGAGGACTAGGTGAGCAGTTCTTC.

By share of the sample, this clone is medium-sized. Other DNA sequences in this sample translate to the same CDR3. J is TRBJ1-5 and V is TRBV15; D is perhaps TRBD1 (5 bases). CDR3 length: 15 amino acids. CDR1 and CDR2 (germline): LNHNV, YYDKDF (reference sequence). Trimming removed 3 bases from V and 4 bases from J, with 13 bases in between. The CDR3 DNA sequence: TGTGCCACCAGCAGGGATCCCGGGGGGAATCAGCCCCAGCATTTT. Protein: CATSRDPGGNQPQHF. Full variable domain (rest looked up from reference TRBV15 and TRBJ1-5): DAMVIQNPRYQVTQFGKPVTLSCSQTLNHNVMYWYQQKSSQAPKLLFHYYDKDFNNEADTPDNFQSRRPNTSFCFLDIRSPGLGDTAMYLCATSRDPGGNQPQHFGDGTRLSIL.

The chain combines TRBV6-6 with TRBJ2-7, with 10 positions matching TRBD2. The germline gives CDR1 MNHNY, CDR2 SVGAGI (reference sequence). The CDR3 is made up of 15 amino acids. The junction had 6 bases not matched to a gene; V was cut back by 1 base and J by 6 bases. CDR3 DNA sequence: TGTGCCAGCAGTTACTTAGCGGGGGGTACGGGCGAGCAGTACTTC. Translating gives CASSYLAGGTGEQYF.

This chain links TRBV15 with TRBJ2-1, with 7 bases that match TRBD2. CDR1 and CDR2 (germline): LNHNV, YYDKDF (reference sequence). The CDR3 has 15 residues. Trimming took 5 bases from V and 1 from J; bases not matched to a gene: 5. The CDR3 coding sequence is TGTGCCACCAGCCGATCGCGGGAGTCCTACAATGAGCAGTTCTTC. Translating gives CATSRSRESYNEQFF.

This chain joins TRBV30 and TRBJ1-1; possible D gene TRBD1, 5 bases. V was cut by 5 bases and J by 1 base, with 8 bases left in between. The CDR3 consists of 12 residues. Germline CDR1 GTSNPN, CDR2 SVGIG (reference sequence). The CDR3 is CAWEDRNTEAFF. CDR3 nucleotide sequence: TGTGCCTGGGAAGACAGGAACACTGAAGCTTTCTTT. The whole variable domain, remainder taken from reference TRBV30 and TRBJ1-1, is SQTIHQWPATLVQPVGSPLSLECTVEGTSNPNLYWYRQAAGRGLQLLFYSVGIGQISSEVPQNLSASRPQDRQFILSSKKLLLSDSGFYLCAWEDRNTEAFFGQGTRLTVV.